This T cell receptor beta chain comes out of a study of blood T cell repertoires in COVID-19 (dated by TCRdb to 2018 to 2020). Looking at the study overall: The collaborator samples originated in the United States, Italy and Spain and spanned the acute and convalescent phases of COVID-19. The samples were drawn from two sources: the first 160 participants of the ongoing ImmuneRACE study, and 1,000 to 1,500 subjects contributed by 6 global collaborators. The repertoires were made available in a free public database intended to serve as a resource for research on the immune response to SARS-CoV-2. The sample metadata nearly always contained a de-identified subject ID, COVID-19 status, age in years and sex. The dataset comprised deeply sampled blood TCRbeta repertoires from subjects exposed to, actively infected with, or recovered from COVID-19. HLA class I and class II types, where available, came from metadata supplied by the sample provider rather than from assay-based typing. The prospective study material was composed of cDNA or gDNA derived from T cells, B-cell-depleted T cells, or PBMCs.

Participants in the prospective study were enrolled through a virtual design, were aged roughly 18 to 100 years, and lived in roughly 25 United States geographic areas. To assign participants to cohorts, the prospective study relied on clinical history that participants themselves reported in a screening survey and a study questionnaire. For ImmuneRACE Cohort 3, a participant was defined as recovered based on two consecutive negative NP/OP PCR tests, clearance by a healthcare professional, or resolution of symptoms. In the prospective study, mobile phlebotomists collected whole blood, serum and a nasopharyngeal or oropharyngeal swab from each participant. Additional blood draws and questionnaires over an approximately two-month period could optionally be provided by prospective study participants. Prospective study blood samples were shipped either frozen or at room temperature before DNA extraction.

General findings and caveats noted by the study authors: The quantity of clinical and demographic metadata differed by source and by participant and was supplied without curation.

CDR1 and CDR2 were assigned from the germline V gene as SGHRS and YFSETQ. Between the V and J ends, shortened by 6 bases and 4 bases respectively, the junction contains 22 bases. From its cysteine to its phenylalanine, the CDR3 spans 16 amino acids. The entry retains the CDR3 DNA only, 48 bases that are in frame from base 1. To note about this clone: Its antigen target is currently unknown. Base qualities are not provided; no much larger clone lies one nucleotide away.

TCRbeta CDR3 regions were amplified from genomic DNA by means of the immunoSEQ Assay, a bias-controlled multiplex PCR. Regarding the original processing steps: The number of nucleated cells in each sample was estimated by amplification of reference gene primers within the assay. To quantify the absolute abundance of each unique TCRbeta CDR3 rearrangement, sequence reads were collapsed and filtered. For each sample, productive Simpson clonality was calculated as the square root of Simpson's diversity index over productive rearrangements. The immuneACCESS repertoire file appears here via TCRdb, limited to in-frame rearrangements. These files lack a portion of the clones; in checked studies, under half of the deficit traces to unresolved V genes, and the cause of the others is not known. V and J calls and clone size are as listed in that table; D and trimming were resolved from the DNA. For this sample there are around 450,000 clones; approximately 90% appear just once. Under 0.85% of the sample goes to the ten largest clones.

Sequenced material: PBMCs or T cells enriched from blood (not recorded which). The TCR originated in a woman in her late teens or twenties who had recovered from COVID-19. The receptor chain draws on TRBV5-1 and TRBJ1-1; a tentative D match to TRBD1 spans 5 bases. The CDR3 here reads CASTTGPGPGVTEAFF. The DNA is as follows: TGCGCCAGCACCACCGGTCCAGGGCCGGGGGTCACTGAAGCTTTCTTT.